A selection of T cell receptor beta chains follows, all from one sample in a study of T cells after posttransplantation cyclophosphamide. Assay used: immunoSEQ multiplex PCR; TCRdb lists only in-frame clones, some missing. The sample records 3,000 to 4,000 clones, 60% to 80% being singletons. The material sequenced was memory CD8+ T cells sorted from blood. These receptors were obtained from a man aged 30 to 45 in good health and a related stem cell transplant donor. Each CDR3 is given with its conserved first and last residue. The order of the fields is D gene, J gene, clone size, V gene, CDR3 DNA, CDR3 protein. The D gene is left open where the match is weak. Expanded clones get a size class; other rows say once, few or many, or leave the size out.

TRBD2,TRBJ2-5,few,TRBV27,TGTGCCAGCAGTATCCGTCGGTCTAGCGGACAAGAGACCCAGTACTTC,CASSIRRSSGQETQYF
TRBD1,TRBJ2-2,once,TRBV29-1,TGCAGCGTTGCCCAACAGGGGGCGAACACCGGGGAGCTGTTTTTT,CSVAQQGANTGELFF
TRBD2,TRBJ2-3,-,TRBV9,TGTGCCAGCAGCGTAAGGGGACTAGCGGGGGGGAACACAGATACGCAGTATTTT,CASSVRGLAGGNTDTQYF
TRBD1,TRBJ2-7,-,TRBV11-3,TGTGCCAGCAGCTGGGGACAGGGAGACGAGCAGTACTTC,CASSWGQGDEQYF
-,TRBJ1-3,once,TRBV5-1,TGCGCCAGCAGCGTTGACAGGTTCTCTGGAAACACCATATATTTT,CASSVDRFSGNTIYF
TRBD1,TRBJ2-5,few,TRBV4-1,TGCGCCAGCAGCCAACAGACAGGGACCCAAGAGACCCAGTACTTC,CASSQQTGTQETQYF
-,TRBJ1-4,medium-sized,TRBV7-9,TGTGCCAGCAGCGTAGAGGGGGCTAATGAAAAACTGTTTTTT,CASSVEGANEKLFF
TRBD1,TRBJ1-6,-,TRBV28,TGTGCCAGCACCGAGGACAGGGGTGTCTCACCCCTCCACTTT,CASTEDRGVSPLHF
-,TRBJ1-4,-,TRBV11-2,TGTGCCAGCAGCTTAGCTACAGGGTCCGAAAAACTGTTTTTT,CASSLATGSEKLFF
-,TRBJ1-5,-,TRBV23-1,TGCGCCAGCAGTCATCCGCCATTCAGGGGCCTAGGGGACAATCAGCCCCAGCATTTT,CASSHPPFRGLGDNQPQHF
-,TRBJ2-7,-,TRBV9,TGTGCCAGCATCTTCGGACAGAGGACGGCCTACGAGCAGTACTTC,CASIFGQRTAYEQYF
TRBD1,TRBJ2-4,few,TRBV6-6,TGTGCCAGCAGCCCCGTCTCAGGGGGCGTCAAAAACATTCAGTACTTC,CASSPVSGGVKNIQYF
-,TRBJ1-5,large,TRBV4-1,TGCGCCAGCAGCCAGGGGGCGGGCTATAGCAATCAGCCCCAGCATTTT,CASSQGAGYSNQPQHF
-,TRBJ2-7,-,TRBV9,TGTGCCAGTTTCTTCGAGCAGGGGACGGCATACGAGCAGTACTTC,CASFFEQGTAYEQYF
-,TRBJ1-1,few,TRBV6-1,TGTGCCAGCAGTGAAGAGCTACAGACGAACACTGAAGCTTTCTTT,CASSEELQTNTEAFF
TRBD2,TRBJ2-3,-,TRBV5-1,TGCGCCAGCAGCTTAGGGAGCGGGGGGTCAGATACGCAGTATTTT,CASSLGSGGSDTQYF
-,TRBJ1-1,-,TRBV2,TGTGCCAGCAGCAGGACACCCTTTAACACTGAAGCTTTCTTT,CASSRTPFNTEAFF
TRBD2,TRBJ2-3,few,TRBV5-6,TGTGCCAGCAGCTTGGGTAGCGGGGTTAGCACAGATACGCAGTATTTT,CASSLGSGVSTDTQYF
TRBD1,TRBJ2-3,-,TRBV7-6,TGTGCCAGCAGCTTAAGGACGGGACAGGGGACAGATACGCAGTATTTT,CASSLRTGQGTDTQYF
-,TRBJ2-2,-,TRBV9,TGTGCCAGCACCCGGACAGAGAACACCGGGGAGCTGTTTTTT,CASTRTENTGELFF
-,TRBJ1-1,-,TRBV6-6,TGTGCCAGCAGTCCCGTGACTGAGGCTTTCTTT,CASSPVTEAFF
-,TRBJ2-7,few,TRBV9,TGTGCCAGCATTATCAGACAGGAGACGGCATACGAGCAGTACTTC,CASIIRQETAYEQYF
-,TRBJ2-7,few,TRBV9,TGTGCCAGCAGCATCAAGCAGGGGACGGCATACGAGCAGTACTTC,CASSIKQGTAYEQYF
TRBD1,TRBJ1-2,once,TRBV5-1,TGCGCCAGCAGCCCGGACAGGGTTGGTGGCTACACCTTC,CASSPDRVGGYTF
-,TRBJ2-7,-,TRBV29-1,TGCAGCGTTGACCCAGGGAACGAGCAGTACTTC,CSVDPGNEQYF
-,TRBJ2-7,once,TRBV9,TGTGCCAGCAGCTTAGCTCCGGGACACGGGGACGAGCAGTACTTC,CASSLAPGHGDEQYF
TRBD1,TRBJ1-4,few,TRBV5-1,TGCGCCAGCAGCTCGGGGGACAGGGGAGTGAGTAAGGATGAAAAACTGTTTTTT,CASSSGDRGVSKDEKLFF
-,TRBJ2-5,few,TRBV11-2,TGTGCCAGCAGCTTGGAAGGGGAACAAGAGACCCAGTACTTC,CASSLEGEQETQYF
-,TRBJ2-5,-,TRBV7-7,TGTGCTAGCAGCTTACGGGGGTCCCAAGAGACCCAGTACTTC,CASSLRGSQETQYF